The sample holds many counts of the clone carrying this TCR beta chain. The antigen remains unidentified. This sample is drawn from a study of metastatic and nonmetastatic thyroid tumors. The overall study: Both malignant and benign thyroid patients supplied peripheral blood and tumor or nodule tissue samples, across which the repertoires of these patients were then compared. Study-wide results and caveats: Compared with benign nodules, malignant thyroid tumors were reported to have significantly higher TCR beta diversity in both blood and tumor.

Original processing notes: A classifier for distant metastasis in papillary thyroid cancer was constructed using CDR3 differences observed across clinicopathological groups. TCRdb re-clonotyped the PCR reads through MiXCR. TCRdb, not the original authors, processed these V and J calls. The repertoire has under 95,000 clones, about 12% of them found once; the top ten carry approximately 10%. No patient had received any treatment before thyroid surgery. The CDR3 contains 14 residues. V dropped 4 bases and J dropped 2 bases, with 11 bases sitting between them. Germline CDR1 is SGHRS and CDR2 is YFSETQ. Sequenced input: blood. The clonotype originates from a female donor with papillary thyroid cancer or a benign thyroid nodule (not recorded which). Some clones in this sample may be carry-over from other donors' samples. The chain carries TRBV5-1 and TRBJ2-3; perhaps TRBD2 as D (5 bases). CDR3 region: CASSPAGSTDTQYF. The CDR3, as DNA: TGCGCCAGCAGCCCGGCGGGCTCCACAGATACGCAGTATTTT. The variable domain in full, completed from reference TRBV5-1 and TRBJ2-3, reads KAGVTQTPRYLIKTRGQQVTLSCSPISGHRSVSWYQQTPGQGLQFLFEYFSETQRNKGNFPGRFSGRQFSNSRSEMNVSTLELGDSALYLCASSPAGSTDTQYFGPGTRLTVL.